This is a list of T cell receptor beta chains from one sample in a study of T cells after somatic rescue of genetic block. Sequenced by immunoSEQ multiplex PCR; TCRdb stores in-frame clones only, minus some. The sample records 110,000 or so clones, under 95% being singletons. The source material was peripheral blood mononuclear cells (PBMCs). Every receptor here comes from a woman younger than 35. Each CDR3 is given with its conserved first and last residue. The D gene is left open where the match is weak. Only part of the rows carry a size: once, few, many, or a class if the clone is expanded.

D	V	size	J	DNA	CDR3
-	TRBV6-5	-	TRBJ1-6	TGTGCCAGCAGTTACTCCGGGAGCTCCTATAATTCACCCCTCCACTTT	CASSYSGSSYNSPLHF
-	TRBV5-1	-	TRBJ1-6	TGCGCCAGCAGCTTGAACTTACTAATTAATAATTCACCCCTCCACTTT	CASSLNLLINNSPLHF
-	TRBV5-6	-	TRBJ1-1	TGTGCCAGCAGCTTGAGCAGGGGCTGGGGGAACACTGAAGCTTTCTTT	CASSLSRGWGNTEAFF
TRBD1	TRBV5-4	once	TRBJ2-4	TGTGCCAGCAGCGGACCCCGAACTGGGACAGGGGGAGACATTCAGTACTTC	CASSGPRTGTGGDIQYF
-	TRBV7-9	-	TRBJ1-5	TGTGCCAGCAGCCGTGACAGTAGCAATCAGCCCCAGCATTTT	CASSRDSSNQPQHF
TRBD1	TRBV5-1	-	TRBJ2-2	TGCGCCAGCAGCCAAGGGACAGGGATGAACACCGGGGAGCTGTTTTTT	CASSQGTGMNTGELFF
-	TRBV11-2	-	TRBJ2-5	TGTGCCAGCAGCTTTGAGTGGGACCAAGAGACCCAGTACTTC	CASSFEWDQETQYF
-	TRBV30	-	TRBJ1-2	TGTGCCTGGAGGACGGGGTTAAACTATGGCTACACCTTC	CAWRTGLNYGYTF
TRBD2	TRBV5-5	-	TRBJ2-1	TGTGCCAGCAGCTACCCGGGACTAGCGGGGAATGAGCAGTTCTTC	CASSYPGLAGNEQFF
-	TRBV7-6	-	TRBJ1-6	TGTGCCAGCAGCTTAGAAGGGGGACTCAATAATTCACCCCTCCACTTT	CASSLEGGLNNSPLHF
TRBD1	TRBV9	once	TRBJ1-1	TGTGCCAGCAGCGTTTTCCCGGACAGGATGAACATGAACACTGAAGCTTTCTTT	CASSVFPDRMNMNTEAFF
TRBD1	TRBV18	-	TRBJ2-7	TGTGCCAGCTGCTTGGGGACAGGGGGCTACGAGCAGTACTTC	CASCLGTGGYEQYF
-	TRBV9	-	TRBJ2-2	TGTGCCAGCAGCGGATACAGGGAGCTCGGGGAGCTGTTTTTT	CASSGYRELGELFF
-	TRBV6-6	-	TRBJ2-5	TGTGCCAGCAGTCCAGCGGAACAAGAGACCCAGTACTTC	CASSPAEQETQYF
-	TRBV6-1	-	TRBJ2-7	TGTGCCAGCAGTGAAGACTTCCGGGACAACCTTTCTTTC	CASSEDFRDNLSF
-	TRBV27	-	TRBJ1-1	TGTGCCAGCAGTCCCTATGGACAGATGAACACTGAAGCTTTCTTT	CASSPYGQMNTEAFF
TRBD2	TRBV12-5	-	TRBJ2-1	TGTGCTAGTGGTTTGGCACTAGCGGGGGGGTACAATGAGCAGTTCTTC	CASGLALAGGYNEQFF
-	TRBV28	-	TRBJ2-1	TGTGCCAGCAGTGAACAGGGTTACAATGAGCAGTTCTTC	CASSEQGYNEQFF
-	TRBV4-1	-	TRBJ2-7	TGCGCCAGCAGCCAAGATAGAGGGGGAAGCTACGAGCAGTACTTC	CASSQDRGGSYEQYF
TRBD2	TRBV7-3	-	TRBJ2-2	TGTGCCAGCAGCTTTGAGCCGGGACTAGCGTTCCCCGGGGAGCTGTTTTTT	CASSFEPGLAFPGELFF
-	TRBV7-9	-	TRBJ1-1	TGTGCCAGCAGCTTAGTAGAGACTGAAGCTTTCTTT	CASSLVETEAFF
TRBD1	TRBV7-3	-	TRBJ1-1	TGTGCCAGCAGCTTGGGACAGATGAACACTGAAGCTTTCTTT	CASSLGQMNTEAFF
-	TRBV30	once	TRBJ2-1	TGTGCCTGGACCTTCTCCAATGAGCAGTTCTTC	CAWTFSNEQFF
TRBD1	TRBV7-7	-	TRBJ2-7	TGTGCCAGCAGCTCCGGGACAGGCGGCTCCTACGAGCAGTACTTC	CASSSGTGGSYEQYF
TRBD1	TRBV7-2	-	TRBJ1-6	TGTGCCAGCAGCACGCGGGGACAGCCTACCAATTCACCCCTCCACTTT	CASSTRGQPTNSPLHF
-	TRBV6-5	-	TRBJ1-2	TGTGCCAGCAGTTACTCGCAAGGGAACTCTATGAGCTACACCTTC	CASSYSQGNSMSYTF
TRBD1	TRBV7-9	-	TRBJ1-2	TGTGCCAGCACCCTGACAGGGGAATATGGCTACACCTTC	CASTLTGEYGYTF
-	TRBV29-1	-	TRBJ2-2	TGCAGCGGGTCACAGGAGAACACCGGGGAGCTGTTTTTT	CSGSQENTGELFF
-	TRBV7-9	-	TRBJ1-2	TGTGCCAGCAGCTTAGATGGGGGGGCGCTTGGCTACACCTTC	CASSLDGGALGYTF
TRBD1	TRBV5-6	once	TRBJ2-7	TGTGCCAGCAGGACCGCCGGGGCAGGGGGCGAGCAGTACTTC	CASRTAGAGGEQYF
TRBD2	TRBV9	-	TRBJ2-1	TGTGCCAGCAATCTAGCGGGGGGCTACAATGAGCAGTTCTTC	CASNLAGGYNEQFF
TRBD2	TRBV5-4	few	TRBJ2-7	TGTGCCAGCAGCTTGGATGGACTAGCGGGGGGTCTCACCGAGCAGTACTTC	CASSLDGLAGGLTEQYF
-	TRBV5-6	-	TRBJ1-5	TGTGCCAGCAGCTGGGGACAAAGCAATCAGCCCCAGCATTTT	CASSWGQSNQPQHF
-	TRBV4-1	-	TRBJ2-7	TGCGCCAGCAGCCAAATGGGGAAGACCTACGAGCAGTACTTC	CASSQMGKTYEQYF
-	TRBV11-3	-	TRBJ2-7	TGTGCCAGCAGCCCCGCAGGGAGGTCCTACGAGCAGTACTTC	CASSPAGRSYEQYF
-	TRBV6-5	-	TRBJ2-7	TGTGCCAGCAGTTACTCAACAGGTTACTACGAGCAGTACTTC	CASSYSTGYYEQYF
-	TRBV7-2	-	TRBJ2-7	TGTGCCAGCAGCTTTTGGGGGGACACTGGCTACGAGCAGTACTTC	CASSFWGDTGYEQYF
TRBD1	TRBV9	-	TRBJ2-5	TGTGCCAGCAGCCCTGGGACAGGGGGCCTTGAGACCCAGTACTTC	CASSPGTGGLETQYF
-	TRBV4-3	-	TRBJ1-2	TGCGCCAGCAGCCAAGATATAGACAGCCTCTATGGCTACACCTTC	CASSQDIDSLYGYTF
TRBD1	TRBV11-3	few	TRBJ2-1	TGTGCCAGCAGCTTCTGGGGACAGGGTGGGTCCTACAATGAGCAGTTCTTC	CASSFWGQGGSYNEQFF
TRBD1	TRBV19	-	TRBJ1-3	TGTGCCAGTAGTTCCCGGACAGGGGCTAACACCATATATTTT	CASSSRTGANTIYF
-	TRBV23-1	-	TRBJ1-4	TGCGCCAGCAGTCATTACCCGGCAGGAACTAATGAAAAACTGTTTTTT	CASSHYPAGTNEKLFF
-	TRBV10-3	-	TRBJ2-3	TGTGCCATCAGTCTCCTTGGGGGGCCTAGCACAGATACGCAGTATTTT	CAISLLGGPSTDTQYF
TRBD2	TRBV23-1	-	TRBJ2-1	TGCGCCAGCAGTCAAGTCCTACTAGCGGGGGAGTTCAATGAGCAGTTCTTC	CASSQVLLAGEFNEQFF
-	TRBV7-2	-	TRBJ1-2	TGTGCCAGCAGCTTAGAGGGGAACTATGGCTACACCTTC	CASSLEGNYGYTF
-	TRBV28	-	TRBJ1-4	TGTGCCAGCAGATCCCGACCCTTATTCTCCGAAAAACTGTTTTTT	CASRSRPLFSEKLFF